The 31 T cell receptor beta chains presented below share a single source sample, sequenced in a study of blood T cell repertoires in COVID-19. The assay was immunoSEQ multiplex PCR, and TCRdb's table has in-frame clones only and misses some. The sample includes around 250,000 clones, approximately 86% of them seen just once. The sample consisted of PBMCs or T cells enriched from blood (not recorded which). The receptors originated from a woman aged 45-65 years who had recovered from COVID-19.

The chain joins TRBV4-1 to TRBJ2-7; no definite D call. Germline lookup yields CDR1 MGHRA and CDR2 YSYEKL. Trimming took 4 bases from V and 7 from J, leaving 17 bases between them. CDR3 length: 14 residues. The CDR3 nucleotides are TGCGCCAGCAGCCCGATCCCACTCACCAGGGAGCAGTACTTC. This translates into CASSPIPLTREQYF.

V and J are TRBV6-5 and TRBJ2-3, with unresolved D. From germline, CDR1 is MNHEY and CDR2 SVGAGI. The CDR3 spans 16 residues. The V gene lost 0 bases and the J gene lost 0 bases, with 10 bases spanning the gap. The CDR3 DNA is TGTGCCAGCAGTTACTCGAAACAGCCTAGCACAGATACGCAGTATTTT. This translates into CASSYSKQPSTDTQYF.

This clone appeared a few times. V gene TRBV7-8 combines with J gene TRBJ1-1, with D maybe TRBD1 (6 bases). The CDR3 runs 15 residues. V lost 5 bases, J lost 4 bases, and 17 bases lay in between. Germline assignment: CDR1 SGHVS and CDR2 FQNEAQ. CDR3 region: CASSTTPDSRTEAFF. CDR3 nucleotide sequence: TGTGCCAGCAGCACAACTCCGGACAGTCGCACTGAAGCTTTCTTT.

This chain links TRBV5-8 with TRBJ2-6; 10 bases are shared with TRBD1. CDR1 is SGHTS and CDR2 is YDEGEE in the germline V gene. The CDR3 runs to 17 residues. The V segment lost 0 bases and the J segment 4 bases; nucleotides outside the gene matches: 4. The CDR3 region is CASSLAGTGVGANVLTF. The CDR3, as DNA: TGTGCCAGCAGCTTGGCCGGGACAGGGGTCGGGGCCAACGTCCTGACTTTC.

V is TRBV1 and J is TRBJ1-5; TRBD1 is taken as the D call from the table, unchecked against the DNA. TRBV1 is designated a pseudogene. This CDR3 is 13 amino acids long. The CDR3 loop reads CTSSQQGKQPQHF. In nucleotides, the CDR3 is TGCACCAGCAGCCAACAGGGAAAACAGCCCCAGCATTTT.

The chain combines TRBV5-8 with TRBJ2-1, with D hard to call. Trimming pared 5 bases from V and 6 bases from J, leaving 24 bases between. The germline V gene has CDR1 SGHTS and CDR2 YDEGEE. The CDR3 sequence is 17 residues long. In nucleotides, the CDR3 is TGTGCCAGCAGGTCAGCTGCCTTGGAGAGGAATTTCAATGAGCAGTTCTTC. This gives the protein CASRSAALERNFNEQFF.

The gene calls are TRBV5-1 and TRBJ2-7; weak D call: TRBD1 (6 bases). The length of the CDR3 is 13 residues. The ends were cut back, 3 bases at V and 2 bases at J, with 9 bases in the middle. Germline assignment: CDR1 SGHRS and CDR2 YFSETQ. CDR3 protein: CASSYGGTYEQYF. CDR3 DNA: TGCGCCAGCAGCTATGGGGGCACCTACGAGCAGTACTTC.

J is TRBJ1-1 and V is TRBV30; 8 positions agree with TRBD1. Looked up from germline, CDR1 is GTSNPN and CDR2 is SVGIG (reference sequence). The junction had 11 bases not matched to a gene; V was cut back by 4 bases and J by 4 bases. The CDR3 loop spans 15 amino acids. The CDR3 is CAWNPGYRGSTEAFF. The CDR3 DNA sequence: TGTGCCTGGAATCCTGGGTACAGGGGGAGCACTGAAGCTTTCTTT.

About this clone itself: A read error may produce the germline difference seen at one junction end. The V and J genes are TRBV12-3 or TRBV12-4 and TRBJ1-1; D gene unclear. This CDR3 has 13 residues. In DNA form, the CDR3 reads TGTGCCAGCAGTTTCGTGGTAGGAGGAACGGAGCTTTTT. Its protein product is CASSFVVGGTELF.

The chain employs TRBV2 and TRBJ1-2, with 7 nucleotides matching TRBD1. CDR3 length equals 13 residues. In germline, CDR1 is SNHLY, CDR2 FYNNEI. The V segment lost 4 bases and the J segment 2 bases; nucleotides outside the gene matches: 1. The CDR3 DNA follows: TGTGCCAGCAGTGTACAGGGGAACTATGGCTACACCTTC. Amino acids: CASSVQGNYGYTF.

V is TRBV5-1 and J is TRBJ1-5; D unresolved. The ends were cut back, 3 bases at V and 0 bases at J, with 16 bases in the middle. The CDR3 is 17 amino acids. Germline CDR1 SGHRS, CDR2 YFSETQ. CDR3 loop: CASSSKTPGDSNQPQHF. The CDR3 nucleotides read TGCGCCAGCAGCTCTAAAACACCGGGTGATAGCAATCAGCCCCAGCATTTT.

The rearrangement uses TRBV7-2 and TRBJ1-1; D may be TRBD1 (5 bases). In germline, CDR1 is SGHTA, CDR2 FQGNSA. The CDR3 has 15 residues. Trimming pared 6 bases from V and 0 bases from J, leaving 14 bases between. CDR3 protein: CASRSGLNMNTEAFF. DNA for the CDR3: TGTGCCAGCAGGTCGGGACTGAACATGAACACTGAAGCTTTCTTT.

This clone appeared a few times. The CDR3 coding sequence is TGTGCCAGCAGGCCAAATCGGGAGTGGACCCATGAAAAACTGTTTTTT. It codes for CASRPNREWTHEKLFF. The rearrangement links TRBV27 to TRBJ1-4; no clear D. The CDR3 totals 16 residues. The V gene's germline CDR1 is MNHEY and CDR2 SMNVEV (reference sequence). Deletions cut 6 bases from V and 6 bases from J, with 20 bases between. Combining the CDR3 with reference TRBV27 and TRBJ1-4 gives the whole variable domain EAQVTQNPRYLITVTGKKLTVTCSQNMNHEYMSWYRQDPGLGLRQIYYSMNVEVTDKGDVPEGYKVSRKEKRNFPLILESPSPNQTSLYFCASRPNREWTHEKLFFGSGTQLSVL.

The chain employs TRBV5-6 and TRBJ2-1; D may be TRBD1 (6 bases). With 2 bases removed from V and 5 bases from J, the gap between germline ends came to 8 bases. This CDR3 is built from 13 residues. CDR1 SGHDT and CDR2 YYEEEE come from the germline V gene. The chain's CDR3 is CASSFRGNNEQFF. In nucleotides, the CDR3 is TGTGCCAGCAGCTTCAGGGGCAACAATGAGCAGTTCTTC. The full variable domain, rest sourced from reference TRBV5-6 and TRBJ2-1, is DAGVTQSPTHLIKTRGQQVTLRCSPKSGHDTVSWYQQALGQGPQFIFQYYEEEERQRGNFPDRFSGHQFPNYSSELNVNALLLGDSALYLCASSFRGNNEQFFGPGTRLTVL.

The rearrangement uses TRBV7-9 and TRBJ1-1, with 7 bases identical to TRBD1. The CDR3 is 17 amino acids. CDR1 is SEHNR and CDR2 is FQNEAQ in the germline V gene (reference sequence). V lost 4 bases, J lost 1 base, and 12 bases stayed unmatched. CDR3 nucleotides: TGTGCCAGCAGCTCTGGCAGGGGGGCTACCGAGAACACTGAAGCTTTCTTT. Translation gives CASSSGRGATENTEAFF.

In this sample, this clone turned up a few times. The chain is built from TRBV29-1 and TRBJ1-4; D not resolved. The CDR3 is 12 residues long. The V gene lost 4 bases and the J gene lost 6 bases, with 9 bases spanning the gap. CDR1 and CDR2 (germline): SQVTM, ANQGSEA. The chain's CDR3 is CSVGGGDEKLFF. In DNA, the CDR3 is TGCAGCGTTGGAGGCGGTGATGAAAAACTGTTTTTT.

In the case of this clone: Other DNA variants within this sample encode the same CDR3. The V call is TRBV5-1, the J call TRBJ1-2; 8 nucleotides agree with TRBD1. With 0 bases clipped from V and 4 bases from J, the junction kept 2 bases outside the gene matches. This CDR3 region has 14 residues. Germline CDR1 is SGHRS and CDR2 is YFSETQ. The CDR3 is CASSLGGQVYGYTF. CDR3 bases: TGCGCCAGCAGCTTGGGGGGACAGGTCTATGGCTACACCTTC.

The chain joins TRBV19 to TRBJ1-2; 7 bases map to TRBD1. From germline, CDR1 is LNHDA and CDR2 SQIVND (reference sequence). J gave up 2 bases and V 5 bases, and 8 bases lay outside the gene matches. The CDR3 length is 15 residues. For the CDR3, the DNA is TGTGCCAGTAGTGTCAACAGGGGCTTCAACTATGGCTACACCTTC. This gives the protein CASSVNRGFNYGYTF.

V usage is TRBV10-1 and J usage is TRBJ2-1; D not certain. Trimming removed 3 bases at V and 8 bases at J, with 14 bases between. Germline V lookup: CDR1 WNHNN, CDR2 SYGVQD (reference sequence). This CDR3 region has 14 residues. The CDR3, as DNA: TGCGCCAGCAGTGATGGTGGGCCGGTAGATGAGCAGTTCTTC. Translated: CASSDGGPVDEQFF.

J is TRBJ2-1 and V is TRBV5-6; TRBD2 matches at 15 bases. The CDR3 is made up of 18 amino acids. Germline-derived CDR1 and CDR2 are SGHDT and YYEEEE. The J segment lost 0 bases and the V segment lost 5 bases, leaving 6 bases of the junction unmatched. The CDR3 region has the DNA TGTGCCAGCAGACGGGGACTAGCGGGAGGATACTCCTACAATGAGCAGTTCTTC. Its translation is CASRRGLAGGYSYNEQFF. Combining the CDR3 with reference TRBV5-6 and TRBJ2-1 gives the whole variable domain DAGVTQSPTHLIKTRGQQVTLRCSPKSGHDTVSWYQQALGQGPQFIFQYYEEEERQRGNFPDRFSGHQFPNYSSELNVNALLLGDSALYLCASRRGLAGGYSYNEQFFGPGTRLTVL.

The gene calls are TRBV4-2 and TRBJ2-5, with 7 bases matching TRBD1. The V segment lost 1 base and the J segment 0 bases; nucleotides outside the gene matches: 11. Germline V gives CDR1 LGHNA, CDR2 YNFKEQ. This CDR3 contains 18 residues. CDR3 nucleotides: TGTGCCAGCAGCCAAGCCTACCTACAGGGGCGGAACCAAGAGACCCAGTACTTC. Translation: CASSQAYLQGRNQETQYF.

This chain joins TRBV4-2 and TRBJ2-7; 11 bases line up with TRBD2. The CDR3 extends over 16 amino acids. V was clipped by 0 bases and J by 5 bases; unmatched bases: 6. The V gene's germline CDR1 is LGHNA and CDR2 YNFKEQ. The CDR3 loop is CASSQDPLAGGHEQYF. The CDR3 nucleotides are TGTGCCAGCAGCCAAGATCCCCTAGCGGGAGGCCACGAGCAGTACTTC.

The V gene is TRBV27, the J gene TRBJ2-7, with TRBD2 matching over 10 bases. Germline V gene lookup returns CDR1 MNHEY and CDR2 SMNVEV (reference sequence). The ends lost 6 bases at V and 3 bases at J; junction bases unmatched: 5. This CDR3 has 14 amino acids. CDR3 nucleotides: TGTGCCAGCAGCACTAGCGGGAAGGGCTACGAGCAGTACTTC. Protein product: CASSTSGKGYEQYF.

The CDR3 protein is CASSVVGVGNEQYF. CDR3 nucleotides: TGTGCCAGCAGCGTAGTAGGGGTCGGCAACGAGCAGTACTTC. The V gene is TRBV9, the J gene TRBJ2-7, with D perhaps matching TRBD1 (5 bases). The V gene lost 0 bases and the J gene lost 5 bases, with 12 bases spanning the gap. Germline loops: CDR1 SGDLS, CDR2 YYNGEE. There are 14 residues in the CDR3.

V usage is TRBV7-6 and J usage is TRBJ1-1, with a tentative D call TRBD1 (6 bases). The CDR3 runs to 15 residues. CDR1 is SGHVS, CDR2 FNYEAQ, per germline. Trimming stripped 1 base from V and 2 bases from J, with 11 bases between. CDR3 protein: CASSLGGGLNTEAFF. The CDR3 bases are TGTGCCAGCAGCTTAGGCGGGGGCCTTAACACTGAAGCTTTCTTT.

The chain is built from TRBV5-4 and TRBJ1-2, with TRBD1 as a possible D gene (5 bases). The CDR3 sequence is 15 residues long. Trimming took off 4 bases at V and 8 bases at J, with 21 bases between the two ends. Germline CDR1 is SGHNT and CDR2 is YYREEE (reference sequence). This chain's CDR3 is CASSPIYGTGRGYTF. In nucleotides, the CDR3 is TGTGCCAGCAGCCCTATCTACGGAACAGGTCGGGGCTACACCTTC.

The chain joins TRBV18 to TRBJ1-5; weak D call: TRBD1 (5 bases). The CDR3 has 15 residues. Germline V gene sequence: CDR1 KGHSH, CDR2 LQKENI. V lost 4 bases and J 0 bases, leaving 10 bases between the germline ends. The CDR3 loop is CASSRGGTSNQPQHF. Here the CDR3 DNA reads TGTGCCAGCTCACGAGGCGGGACTAGCAATCAGCCCCAGCATTTT. Variable domain in full (rest from reference TRBV18 and TRBJ1-5): NAGVMQNPRHLVRRRGQEARLRCSPMKGHSHVYWYRQLPEEGLKFMVYLQKENIIDESGMPKERFSAEFPKEGPSILRIQQVVRGDSAAYFCASSRGGTSNQPQHFGDGTRLSIL.

The genes are TRBV27 and TRBJ1-4, with a weak D call TRBD1 (5 bases). The germline V gene has CDR1 MNHEY and CDR2 SMNVEV (reference sequence). V gave up 4 bases and J gave up 4 bases, with 13 bases separating them. The length of the CDR3 is 15 residues. CDR3 DNA: TGTGCCAGCAGTTCCCGAGCGGGACGTAATGAAAAACTGTTTTTT. As protein: CASSSRAGRNEKLFF.

The rearrangement joins TRBV5-1 to TRBJ2-3, with D possibly matching TRBD2 (5 bases). Trimming cost V 0 bases and J 5 bases, with 10 bases left between them. The CDR3 has 14 residues. Germline lookup yields CDR1 SGHRS and CDR2 YFSETQ. The CDR3 protein is CASSLGMAGDTQYF. CDR3 coding DNA: TGCGCCAGCAGCTTGGGGATGGCGGGAGATACGCAGTATTTT.

The chain couples TRBV2 to TRBJ2-7, with a possible D match to TRBD1 (5 bases). The CDR3 consists of 12 residues. Trimming took off 6 bases at V and 3 bases at J, with 9 bases between the two ends. Per germline, CDR1 SNHLY and CDR2 FYNNEI. Written as DNA, the CDR3 is TGTGCCAGCAGGGACACATACTACGAGCAGTACTTC. Its protein product is CASRDTYYEQYF. Using reference TRBV2 and TRBJ2-7 for the parts outside the CDR3, the full variable domain is EPEVTQTPSHQVTQMGQEVILRCVPISNHLYFYWYRQILGQKVEFLVSFYNNEISEKSEIFDDQFSVERPDGSNFTLKIRSTKLEDSAMYFCASRDTYYEQYFGPGTRLTVT.

This chain uses TRBV15 with TRBJ2-1, with 9 bases aligning to TRBD2. With 1 base clipped from V and 0 bases from J, the junction kept 7 bases outside the gene matches. Germline-derived CDR1 and CDR2 are LNHNV and YYDKDF (reference sequence). This CDR3 contains 18 residues. This CDR3 reads CATSRGGREGTSYNEQFF. The CDR3 DNA reads as TGTGCCACCAGCAGAGGTGGGCGGGAGGGCACCTCCTACAATGAGCAGTTCTTC.